A selection of T cell receptor beta chains follows, all from one sample in a study of graft-versus-host responses after intestinal transplantation. Sequencing used immunoSEQ multiplex PCR; TCRdb keeps in-frame clones, though not all of them. The sample holds about 39,000 clones, roughly 93% seen once. No antigen has been identified for these receptors. The sequencing used unstimulated CD8+ T cells sorted from spleen or lymph node cells, collected before transplant. The source of these receptors is a human donor who was the organ donor for an intestinal transplant. Both conserved end residues are part of each CDR3. A D gene is named only where the DNA matches it firmly. Not every row has a clone size; where given, it reads once, few, many or a size class.

cdr3_nt cdr3_aa clone_size j_call v_call d_call
TGTGCCAGCCAGACCGGACTAGCAGGAGCCTTCGAGCAGTACTTC CASQTGLAGAFEQYF - TRBJ2-7 TRBV2 TRBD2
TGCGCCAGCAGCCAAGGTAGTGGAGGTGGGAATCTTGGTACGCAGTATTTT CASSQGSGGGNLGTQYF - TRBJ2-3 TRBV4-1 -
TGTGCCATCAGTGAGGAGGTTAGCGGGAACACCGGGGAGCTGTTTTTT CAISEEVSGNTGELFF few TRBJ2-2 TRBV10-3 -
TGTGCCAGCAGCCCCAGCGGGAGTGGGTACGAGCAGTACTTC CASSPSGSGYEQYF - TRBJ2-7 TRBV7-3 TRBD2
TGTGCCAGCAGCTTAGGCGGGCCCACCTACAATGAGCAGTTCTTC CASSLGGPTYNEQFF - TRBJ2-1 TRBV7-3 -
TGTGCCAGCAGCGTAGGAGACCTGAGCTCCTACGAGCAGTACTTC CASSVGDLSSYEQYF - TRBJ2-7 TRBV9 -
TGTGCCAGCAGCCCTGCTAGCGGGAGCGCGGTGTACGAGCAGTACTTC CASSPASGSAVYEQYF - TRBJ2-7 TRBV7-2 TRBD2
TGTGCCATCAGTGCCCGGAAACAAAATTCACCCCTCCACTTT CAISARKQNSPLHF once TRBJ1-6 TRBV10-3 -
TGTGCCAGCAGCCCCCCTTTGGAGGGAGGGCCTATAGATACGCAGTATTTT CASSPPLEGGPIDTQYF - TRBJ2-3 TRBV7-3 TRBD2
TGTGCCAGCAGCCCAGGGAGTCCCCTCGAGCAGTACTTC CASSPGSPLEQYF - TRBJ2-7 TRBV27 -
TGTGCCAGCAGTTTATCGGGGGGAGGCTATGGCTACACCTTC CASSLSGGGYGYTF - TRBJ1-2 TRBV27 -
TGCGCCAGCAGCCACCCGGAGGCTGGCTACGAGCAGTACTTC CASSHPEAGYEQYF - TRBJ2-7 TRBV4-1 -
TGTGCCAGCAGCTCTCCTAGCGGGAGGCACTACGAGCAGTACTTC CASSSPSGRHYEQYF - TRBJ2-7 TRBV7-9 TRBD2
TGTGCCAGCAGCTTGTTTTTGGGACACCAAGAGACCCAGTACTTC CASSLFLGHQETQYF once TRBJ2-5 TRBV5-5 -
TGTGCCAGCGGACGATTTTTCCTGGGACAGGGGGCTCACGAGCAGTACTTC CASGRFFLGQGAHEQYF - TRBJ2-7 TRBV27 TRBD1
TGTGCCTGGGGGGAGCGGTCGTACCAAGAGACCCAGTACTTC CAWGERSYQETQYF - TRBJ2-5 TRBV30 -
TGTGCCAGCAGCTCGACTAGCGGGGACATTCAGTACTTC CASSSTSGDIQYF - TRBJ2-4 TRBV11-2 TRBD2
TGTGCCAGTAGTCGGGACTTTACACCCTACGAGCAGTACTTC CASSRDFTPYEQYF - TRBJ2-7 TRBV19 -
TGTGCCTCCGGGACTAACGCCTACGAGCAGTACTTC CASGTNAYEQYF - TRBJ2-7 TRBV15 TRBD2
TGTGCCAGCAGCCTTTTGAGGGGCAGAGCAGAGACCCAGTACTTC CASSLLRGRAETQYF - TRBJ2-5 TRBV28 -
TGTGCCAGCAGCGGGGTGGGGACTAGCGGAGATGAGCAGTTCTTC CASSGVGTSGDEQFF - TRBJ2-1 TRBV9 TRBD2
TGCGCCAGCAGCCATCCCTCCTACGAGCAGTACTTC CASSHPSYEQYF - TRBJ2-7 TRBV4-1 -
TGCGCCAGCAGCTTCGGAGCGGGAGGGCCCGAGCAGTACTTC CASSFGAGGPEQYF - TRBJ2-7 TRBV5-1 TRBD2
TGTGCCAGCAGTTTTGCAGGCAACTCCTACGAGCAGTACTTC CASSFAGNSYEQYF - TRBJ2-7 TRBV28 -
TGTGCCAGCAGCTTAGACCCAGGGTATGGCTACACCTTC CASSLDPGYGYTF - TRBJ1-2 TRBV7-9 -
TGTGCCAGCAGCACAACTAGCGGCATCTACAATGAGCAGTTCTTC CASSTTSGIYNEQFF - TRBJ2-1 TRBV7-6 TRBD2
TGCGCCAGCAGCCAAGCCCCACTCAAAAACATTCAGTACTTC CASSQAPLKNIQYF once TRBJ2-4 TRBV4-1 -
TGTGCCAGCAGTGAGGGACTAGCGGGAGGCCCGCCCTTCTACGAGCAGTACTTC CASSEGLAGGPPFYEQYF - TRBJ2-7 TRBV27 TRBD2